These 5 T cell receptor beta chains were all obtained from the same sample, sequenced in a study of T-cell reconstitution after alpha-beta-depleted transplantation in children. It was with unique molecular identifiers that the TCRbeta library was prepared. TCRdb processed the PCR reads anew with MiXCR; each CDR3 protein has one entry. Here the sample spans 800,000 to 1,000,000 distinct CDR3 sequences, around 30% being singletons. Sequencing used PBMCs, mostly from graft donor cells, obtained 360 days after TCRalphabeta/CD19-depleted stem cell transplant. These receptor sequences come from a boy younger than two who had a stem cell transplant for SCID, so the T cells may come from the graft donor.

This clonotype has a handful of counts. The chain has TRBV7-9 and TRBJ2-3; D may be TRBD2 (6 bases). Trimming took 2 bases from V and 2 from J, leaving 17 bases between them. The CDR3 spans 17 residues. Germline V gives CDR1 SEHNR, CDR2 FQNEAQ (reference sequence). CDR3 region: CASSLSRGRAVTDTQYF. CDR3 DNA sequence: TGTGCCAGCAGCTTATCGCGGGGAAGAGCGGTCACAGATACGCAGTATTTT.

The V and J genes are TRBV20-1 and TRBJ2-3; D possibly matches TRBD1 or TRBD2 (5 bases each). Trimming shortened V by 5 bases and J by 1 base, and 13 bases separated the two germline ends. The CDR3 contains 14 residues. Germline loops: CDR1 DFQATT, CDR2 SNEGSKA (reference sequence). The CDR3 coding sequence is TGCAGTGCTGGGAATCCGGGACGCACAGATACGCAGTATTTT. Protein product: CSAGNPGRTDTQYF.

This clonotype was seen a few times. The rearrangement joins TRBV20-1 to TRBJ2-3, with TRBD1 matching over 8 bases. With V trimmed by 2 bases and J by 0 bases, 4 bases remained unmatched. CDR1 DFQATT and CDR2 SNEGSKA come from the germline V gene (reference sequence). The CDR3 is 15 residues long. CDR3 amino acids: CSARSGQASTDTQYF. The CDR3 bases are TGCAGTGCTAGATCGGGACAGGCAAGCACAGATACGCAGTATTTT.

This clonotype appeared many times. The V call is TRBV11-2, the J call TRBJ2-7, with 7 nucleotides matching TRBD1. Trimming at V came to 3 bases and at J to 0 bases, leaving 5 bases not matched to a gene. This CDR3 spans 15 amino acids. Germline V gene data show CDR1 as SGHAT and CDR2 as FQNNGV. The CDR3 DNA follows: TGTGCCAGCAGCTTTTATGGGGACAGCTCCTACGAGCAGTACTTC. Amino acids: CASSFYGDSSYEQYF.

CDR3: CASSIDLRGHQETQYF. The CDR3 DNA reads as TGTGCCAGTAGTATAGATCTTCGGGGGCACCAAGAGACCCAGTACTTC. The chain recombines TRBV19 with TRBJ2-5; D tentatively reads TRBD1 or TRBD2 (6 bases each). Germline loops: CDR1 LNHDA, CDR2 SQIVND (reference sequence). This CDR3 contains 16 residues. V lost 0 bases and J lost 0, with 11 bases in between.